This T cell receptor (beta chain) stems from a study of human T cells and chemical hapten exposure. The wider study: The sensitizing agent was 2% DPC, placed on about 2 cm by about 2 cm of upper inner arm skin. Weekly administration of diphenylcyclopropenone to the scalp of patients continued throughout the approximately 24-week study.

Documented time point: patch test 2, 6 weeks after DPC sensitization. Treatment given: therapeutic diphenylcyclopropenone sensitization with weekly scalp DPC. The study enrolled 18 to 70-year-old alopecia patients suitable for DPC. Ten or more counts support this clonotype. The study used a library that attached unique molecular identifiers to individual cDNA molecules. TCRdb analysed the RACE reads with MiXCR anew, one entry per CDR3 protein. The data show 89,000 or so distinct CDR3 sequences, less than 8% seen once. V dropped 4 bases and J dropped 5; count of bases not matched to a gene: 6. The germline gives CDR1 MNHEY, CDR2 SVGAGI. CDR3 length: 14 residues.

Sample: whole blood, taken in connection with sensitization to the hapten diphenylcyclopropenone (DPC). The sequence came from a woman aged 30 to 39 with alopecia areata. Some clones in this sample may be carry-over from other donors' samples. The chain joins TRBV6-5 to TRBJ1-1; TRBD1 aligns across 8 bases. For the CDR3, the DNA is TGTGCCAGCAGTTTGGACAGGGTGAGAACTGAAGCTTTCTTT. Its protein product is CASSLDRVRTEAFF.